Listed below are T cell receptor beta chains from one sample, sequenced in a study of shared clonotypes between healthy human individuals. Clones were read by immunoSEQ multiplex PCR, and TCRdb kept only the in-frame ones, dropping some. The data show more than 600,000 clones, with roughly nine tenths seen just once and nearly 25% held by the top ten. Sample: naive CD8+ T cells sorted from blood. Source of these receptors: a man aged 25 to 45 in good health. CDR3s include the opening cysteine and the closing phenylalanine or tryptophan. Fields, in order: clone size, J gene, V gene, D gene, CDR3 DNA, CDR3 protein. D genes are given only for firm matches. Only part of the rows carry a size: once, few, many, or a class if the clone is expanded.

. TRBJ2-1 TRBV5-5 . TGTGCCAGCAGCTTGGAAGATAACAATGAGCAGTTCTTC CASSLEDNNEQFF
. TRBJ2-7 TRBV10-3 TRBD2 TGTGCCATAGGGACTAGCGGGAGTGCATACGAGCAGTACTTC CAIGTSGSAYEQYF
. TRBJ2-1 TRBV11-3 . TGTGCCAGCAGCTTAGGTATGGGAACGGTCGATGAGCAGTTCTTC CASSLGMGTVDEQFF
. TRBJ2-1 TRBV5-4 TRBD1 TGTGCCAGCAGCCGTTCCGGGACAGGTGACAATGAGCAGTTCTTC CASSRSGTGDNEQFF
few TRBJ2-5 TRBV29-1 TRBD2 TGCAGCGTGGCGGGACTAGCGGGACCGGAGACCCAGTACTTC CSVAGLAGPETQYF
few TRBJ2-5 TRBV13 . TGTGCCAGCAGCTTGGAGGGACCGCAAGAGACCCAGTACTTC CASSLEGPQETQYF
. TRBJ1-1 TRBV5-6 . TGTGCCAGCAGCTTGGGGGGTGTCGCTGAAGCTTTCTTT CASSLGGVAEAFF
once TRBJ2-5 TRBV30 TRBD2 TGTGCCTGGACTAGCGGGGTTAGCCAAGAGACCCAGTACTTC CAWTSGVSQETQYF
. TRBJ2-1 TRBV2 TRBD2 TGTGCCAGCCGGCTAGCGGTCTACTCTTACAATGAGCAGTTCTTC CASRLAVYSYNEQFF
. TRBJ2-3 TRBV9 . TGTGCCAGCAGCGTAGTTCGGGCTGGAGATACGCAGTATTTT CASSVVRAGDTQYF
. TRBJ2-1 TRBV7-9 . TGTGCCAGCAGCTTCGAATCTGAGCAGTTCTTC CASSFESEQFF
. TRBJ2-1 TRBV6-4 TRBD2 TGTGCCAGCAGCCAAGAGACTAGCGGGAGTTTTTACAATGAGCAGTTCTTC CASSQETSGSFYNEQFF
. TRBJ2-2 TRBV19 TRBD2 TGTGCCAGTAGGGGGGTAGCGGGAAGAACCGGGGAGCTGTTTTTT CASRGVAGRTGELFF
. TRBJ2-7 TRBV12-2 . TGTGCAAGTCGCCCCTCGGGGGTCCCGGGACAGAAGACCCCCTACGAGCAGTACTTC CASRPSGVPGQKTPYEQYF
. TRBJ2-7 TRBV4-2 TRBD1 TGTGCCAGCAGCCAGTCAGGGGGTGGGTACGAGCAGTACTTC CASSQSGGGYEQYF
. TRBJ1-3 TRBV28 . TGTGCCAGCACCACGAGTACGGGGGGGCTCCGAAACACCATATATTTT CASTTSTGGLRNTIYF
. TRBJ1-1 TRBV9 . TGTGCCAGCACCCTCGGGGCGGACACTGAAGCTTTCTTT CASTLGADTEAFF
once TRBJ2-5 TRBV5-1 TRBD2 TGCGCCAGCAGCTTGGGTGAGCGGGAGGGCCTTGACCACAACAGAGAGACCCAGTACTTC CASSLGEREGLDHNRETQYF
. TRBJ2-5 TRBV29-1 . TGCAGCTCCACGGACCCGAGGGAAGAGACCCAGTACTTC CSSTDPREETQYF
. TRBJ2-7 TRBV7-2 TRBD1 TGTGCCAGCAGCCTGGTAGGGGGCGAGCTCTACTACGAGCAGTACTTC CASSLVGGELYYEQYF
. TRBJ2-1 TRBV4-1 . TGCGCCAGCAGCCAAGTTCCAGCAGACAATGAGCAGTTCTTC CASSQVPADNEQFF
. TRBJ1-1 TRBV7-9 TRBD1 TGTGCCAGCAGCTTACGTATTCGTCGGACAGGGAGGTGGACTGAAGCTTTCTTT CASSLRIRRTGRWTEAFF
. TRBJ2-1 TRBV9 TRBD1 TGTGCCAGCAGCGTAGAAACGACAGGGGGCAGGGGCAATGAGCAGTTCTTC CASSVETTGGRGNEQFF